This T cell receptor beta chain was identified in a study of blood T cell repertoires in COVID-19. Study overall: Donors in the United States, Italy and Spain gave samples during acute or convalescent COVID-19. The cDNA or gDNA used as material had been derived from T cells, B-cell-depleted T cells, or PBMCs.

Germline values: CDR1 LNHDA, CDR2 SQIVND (reference sequence). There are 15 residues in the CDR3. The V gene lost 2 bases and the J gene lost 1 base, with 9 bases spanning the gap. In the study's own analysis: Reference gene primer amplification in the assay estimated nucleated cell counts. Assay used: immunoSEQ multiplex PCR; TCRdb lists only in-frame clones, some missing. V, J and clone size are those of that table, while D and trimming were read from the DNA. This sample yields approximately 78,000 clones, of which around four fifths are seen a single time; roughly 20% belongs to the top ten. Material for sequencing was peripheral blood. This chain joins TRBV19 and TRBJ2-1; possible D gene TRBD1, 5 bases. The source of this sequence is a woman of 80 years or more with acute or convalescent COVID-19. Here the CDR3 reads CASSIQGGSYNEQFF. CDR3 DNA sequence: TGTGCCAGTAGTATACAGGGTGGATCCTACAATGAGCAGTTCTTC.